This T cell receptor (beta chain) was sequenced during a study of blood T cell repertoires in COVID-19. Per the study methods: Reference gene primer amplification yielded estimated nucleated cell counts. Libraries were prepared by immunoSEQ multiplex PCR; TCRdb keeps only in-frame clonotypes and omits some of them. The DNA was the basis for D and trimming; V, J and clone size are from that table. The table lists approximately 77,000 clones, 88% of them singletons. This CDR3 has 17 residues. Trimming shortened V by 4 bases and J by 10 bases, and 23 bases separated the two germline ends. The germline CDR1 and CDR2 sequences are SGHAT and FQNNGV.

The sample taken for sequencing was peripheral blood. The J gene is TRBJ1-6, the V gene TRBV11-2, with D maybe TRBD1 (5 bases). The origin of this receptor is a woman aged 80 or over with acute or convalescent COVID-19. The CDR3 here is CASSYLRGAGGGSPLHF. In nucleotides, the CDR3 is TGTGCCAGCAGCTACCTCCGAGGGGCTGGGGGAGGATCACCCCTCCACTTT.